Below, 22 T cell receptor beta chains from the same sample are listed, as sequenced in a study of molecular identifiers for immune sequencing clone quantification. MiXCR, applied by TCRdb to the PCR reads, yields one record per CDR3 protein. The sample carries approximately 590,000 distinct CDR3 sequences, approximately 24% recorded once. Sequenced input: naive CD8+ T cells from blood, with Jurkat cell RNA spiked in. Subset indicated: FACS-sorted CD8+CD4-CCR7+CD45RA+ naive T cells. Every receptor here comes from a human donor in good health. Some libraries in this study had Jurkat cell RNA spiked in.

Concerning this clonotype itself: It may be a read error: a sequence one base away is much more abundant. The conserved closing phenylalanine or tryptophan is absent in this CDR3, likely reflecting a read error. The V and J genes are TRBV30 and TRBJ2-3; D is unclear. CDR3 size: 14 residues. Germline assignment: CDR1 GTSNPN and CDR2 SVGIG (reference sequence). The V end lost 3 bases, the J end lost 0 bases, and 10 bases lay between the germline ends. The DNA of the CDR3 is TGTGCCTGGAGCTACATCGCTAGCACAGATACGCAGTATTCT. Protein product: CAWSYIASTDTQYS.

The chain has TRBV5-1 and TRBJ2-7; D gene uncertain. There are 16 residues in the CDR3. V was cut by 1 base and J by 1 base, with 15 bases left in between. Germline V CDR1 and CDR2: SGHRS, YFSETQ. CDR3 residues: CASSLPRQEISYEQYF. CDR3 in DNA: TGCGCCAGCAGCTTGCCCCGCCAGGAGATTTCCTACGAGCAGTACTTC.

This clonotype was counted ten times or more. The chain joins TRBV19 to TRBJ2-1; possibly TRBD1 or TRBD2 for D (5 bases each). The CDR3 length is 12 residues. CDR1 is LNHDA and CDR2 is SQIVND in the germline V gene (reference sequence). V was trimmed by 1 base and J by 8 bases, leaving 6 bases between them. CDR3 sequence: CASSIGGYEQFF. The CDR3 coding sequence is TGTGCCAGTAGTATAGGGGGGTATGAGCAGTTCTTC. Filled out from reference TRBV19 and TRBJ2-1, the complete variable domain reads DGGITQSPKYLFRKEGQNVTLSCEQNLNHDAMYWYRQDPGQGLRLIYYSQIVNDFQKGDIAEGYSVSREKKESFPLTVTSAQKNPTAFYLCASSIGGYEQFFGPGTRLTVL.

As concerns this clonotype: The conserved phenylalanine or tryptophan is not found at the CDR3 terminus, so this likely reflects a read error. CDR3 DNA sequence: TGTGCCAGCAGTTTTAGGACAGCACCCCAAGAGACCCAGTACCTC. This gives the protein CASSFRTAPQETQYL. This chain uses TRBV28 with TRBJ2-5; D is perhaps TRBD1 (6 bases). CDR1 and CDR2 (germline): MDHEN, SYDVKM. The CDR3 runs to 15 residues. V was pared by 3 bases and J by 1 base, with 12 bases between.

For this clonotype: A read error may produce the germline difference seen at one junction end. CDR3 nucleotide sequence: TGCGCCAGCGGGACAGGGGCCTACGAGCAGCACTTC. Translation: CASGTGAYEQHF. The J gene is TRBJ2-7, the V gene TRBV10-2; TRBD1 aligns across 10 bases. The germline V gene encodes CDR1 WSHSY and CDR2 SAAADI. This CDR3 has 12 amino acids.

The chain recombines TRBV27 with TRBJ1-5; 7 positions agree with TRBD1. The CDR3 loop spans 15 amino acids. CDR1 is MNHEY, CDR2 SMNVEV, per germline (reference sequence). V was clipped by 3 bases and J by 6 bases; unmatched bases: 8. Here the CDR3 DNA reads TGTGCCAGCAGTTTTCAGGGGGGCGGGGGTCAGCCCCAGCATTTT. Protein sequence: CASSFQGGGGQPQHF.

This clonotype has just a few counts. The V call is TRBV12-5, the J call TRBJ2-1; D is undetermined. V was pared by 7 bases and J by 4 bases, with 14 bases between. This CDR3 has 14 amino acids. CDR1 is LGHNT and CDR2 is FRNRAP in the germline V gene. CDR3 sequence reads: CASAQETEYNEQFF. CDR3 nucleotides: TGTGCTAGTGCCCAGGAAACAGAATACAATGAGCAGTTCTTC.

This clonotype has more than one count but fewer than ten. V and J are TRBV27 and TRBJ2-5; 10 bases match TRBD2. The CDR3 spans 19 residues. Trimming removed 5 bases from V and 2 bases from J; junction bases left unmatched: 17. From germline, CDR1 is MNHEY and CDR2 SMNVEV (reference sequence). The CDR3 bases are TGTGCCAGCAGTACGGAAGCACCCTTAGCGGGAGGCAAACAAGAGACCCAGTACTTC. Translating gives CASSTEAPLAGGKQETQYF.

This clonotype came up a few times. One junction end does not reproduce the germline sequence, and a read error may be involved. V and J are TRBV12-3 or TRBV12-4 and TRBJ1-5; D uncertain. The CDR3 spans 13 residues. The CDR3 DNA sequence: TGTGCCAGCAGCGACTATAGCAGTCAGCCCCAGCATTTT. Translation gives CASSDYSSQPQHF.

The chain is built from TRBV11-2 and TRBJ2-2; D not certain. Trimming took 0 bases from V and 5 from J, leaving 7 bases between them. Germline CDR1 and CDR2: SGHAT and FQNNGV. The CDR3 contains 14 residues. This CDR3 is CASSLELVTGELFF. Written as DNA, the CDR3 is TGTGCCAGCAGCTTAGAGTTGGTAACCGGGGAGCTGTTTTTT. Together with reference TRBV11-2 and TRBJ2-2, the CDR3 gives the full variable domain: EAGVAQSPRYKIIEKRQSVAFWCNPISGHATLYWYQQILGQGPKLLIQFQNNGVVDDSQLPKDRFSAERLKGVDSTLKIQPAKLEDSAVYLCASSLELVTGELFFGEGSRLTVL.

As regards this clonotype: A much larger clone is a single base away; this may be a read error. The chain recombines TRBV7-9 with TRBJ2-2; no clear D gene. V lost 5 bases to trimming and J lost 10 bases, with 23 bases between them. CDR3 length: 16 amino acids. Germline CDR1 and CDR2: SEHNR and FQNEAQ (reference sequence). The CDR3 bases are TGTGCCAGCAGCCCCCCCCTAGTCTCCACCCTCGAGGAGCTGTTTTTT. Its translation: CASSPPLVSTLEELFF.

A few counts support this clonotype. The chain recombines TRBV20-1 with TRBJ2-7; no clear D gene. The CDR3 is 11 amino acids. Germline values: CDR1 DFQATT, CDR2 SNEGSKA (reference sequence). The V gene lost 3 bases and the J gene lost 3 bases, with 6 bases spanning the gap. CDR3 DNA: TGCAGTGCTAGTCCGAACTACGAGCAGTACTTC. It codes for CSASPNYEQYF.

This clonotype has a handful of counts. This chain uses TRBV5-6 with TRBJ1-1, with a weak D call TRBD1 (6 bases). The germline V gene has CDR1 SGHDT and CDR2 YYEEEE. V was pared by 5 bases and J by 1 base, with 12 bases between. This CDR3 comprises 14 residues. The CDR3 loop is CASRYSRGNTEAFF. CDR3 nucleotide sequence: TGTGCCAGCAGATACTCCAGGGGGAACACTGAAGCTTTCTTT.

This clonotype was picked up many times. This rearrangement joins TRBV4-1 to TRBJ2-5; 11 bases agree with TRBD2. Germline V CDR1 and CDR2: MGHRA, YSYEKL. The CDR3 loop spans 18 amino acids. V shed 1 base, J shed 1 base, and the junction held 8 bases outside the gene matches. Written as DNA, the CDR3 is TGCGCCAGCAGCCAAGGACTAGCGGGATCGGGGTTCCAAGAGACCCAGTACTTC. It is translated as CASSQGLAGSGFQETQYF.

As for this clonotype: Germline is not matched at one junction end, which may reflect a read error. The J gene is TRBJ1-1, the V gene TRBV7-9; D perhaps matches TRBD1 (6 bases). The CDR3 extends over 13 amino acids. Germline lookup yields CDR1 SEHNR and CDR2 FQNEAQ (reference sequence). The CDR3 loop is CASSLPLGGVEAF. CDR3 DNA: TGTGCCAGCAGCTTACCCCTCGGGGGCGTGGAAGCCTTT.

Points on this clonotype: A read error is possible here, since a much larger clone lies one base away. The CDR3 end shows no conserved phenylalanine or tryptophan, and so a read error is likely. This chain connects TRBV2 to TRBJ1-2; D possibly corresponds to TRBD1 (6 bases). The CDR3 is made up of 14 amino acids. Trimming stripped 7 bases from V and 0 bases from J, with 12 bases between. Germline assignment: CDR1 SNHLY and CDR2 FYNNEI. As DNA, the CDR3 is TGTGCCAGCAAAGGGGGAACCTCTAACTATGGCTACACCTCC. Translation gives CASKGGTSNYGYTS.

Concerning this clonotype itself: Germline is not matched at one junction end, which may reflect a read error. The gene calls are TRBV5-3 and TRBJ2-2; 8 nucleotides agree with TRBD1. TRBV5-3 is given ORF status, its function remaining uncertain. The CDR3 has 15 amino acids. Here the CDR3 DNA reads TGTGCCAGCAGCTTGGACAGGGCAAACACCGGGGAGCTGCTTTTT. This codes for CASSLDRANTGELLF.

The gene calls are TRBV19 and TRBJ2-7; D is perhaps TRBD1 or TRBD2 (6 bases each). CDR1 and CDR2 (germline): LNHDA, SQIVND (reference sequence). Trimming took 9 bases from V and 5 from J, leaving 14 bases between them. This CDR3 has 12 amino acids. CDR3: CASGQGRHEQYF. CDR3 bases: TGTGCCAGCGGGCAGGGGAGGCACGAGCAGTACTTC. The full variable domain, with the rest looked up from reference TRBV19 and TRBJ2-7, is DGGITQSPKYLFRKEGQNVTLSCEQNLNHDAMYWYRQDPGQGLRLIYYSQIVNDFQKGDIAEGYSVSREKKESFPLTVTSAQKNPTAFYLCASGQGRHEQYFGPGTRLTVT.

Remarks on this clonotype: Germline is not matched at one junction end, which may reflect a read error. V is TRBV12-3 or TRBV12-4 and J is TRBJ2-1; D unclear. The CDR3 has 15 residues. In nucleotides, the CDR3 is TGTGTCAGCAGTTTTGTTCCCAGCTCCTACAATGAGCAGTTCTTC. This translates into CVSSFVPSSYNEQFF.

As concerns this clonotype: The conserved closing phenylalanine or tryptophan is absent in this CDR3, likely reflecting a read error. The chain carries TRBV29-1 and TRBJ2-7; 7 bases align to TRBD1. Looked up from germline, CDR1 is SQVTM and CDR2 is ANQGSEA. The CDR3 length is 13 residues. Trimming removed 6 bases from V and 0 bases from J; junction bases left unmatched: 5. CDR3 nucleotide sequence: TGCAGCGTAGCAAGACAGGGCTCCTACGAGCAGTACCTC. It encodes CSVARQGSYEQYL.

This clonotype was found a few times. The chain uses TRBV6-5 and TRBJ2-3; 10 bases fit TRBD1. The CDR3 contains 15 residues. CDR1 MNHEY and CDR2 SVGAGI come from the germline V gene. V shed 5 bases and J 4 bases; nucleotides not matched to a gene: 6. The CDR3, as DNA: TGTGCCAGCAGTCCCCGGGACAGGGGCCCAGATACGCAGTATTTT. Protein sequence: CASSPRDRGPDTQYF.

Only a few counts were recorded for this clonotype. The chain couples TRBV3-2 to TRBJ1-5. TRBV3-2 is designated a pseudogene. This CDR3 has 15 residues. CDR3 amino acids: CASSPLEVCNQPQHF. CDR3 DNA sequence: TGTGCCAGCAGCCCTCTGGAGGTCTGCAATCAGCCCCAGCATTTT.